Each of the 14 T cell receptor beta chains below was sequenced from the same sample in a study of T cell responses to AZD1222 COVID-19 vaccine (dated by TCRdb to about 2021). Library preparation was by the immunoSEQ multiplex PCR assay. The clones in this table, taken by TCRdb from immuneACCESS, are in-frame only. Not every clone is retained; where verified, under half of the shortfall comes from an unresolved V gene, and the cause of the rest is unknown. A total of 120,000 to 150,000 clones appear in this sample, more than 75% of them only once. About 3% of the sample belongs to the ten largest clones. The time point label, read with the paper, signifies: about 28 days (+/-7) after the second vaccine dose. Material: peripheral blood, obtained 28 days after the second AZD1222 dose. Every receptor here comes from an adult who received the AZD1222 COVID-19 vaccine.

The chain combines TRBV27 with TRBJ2-1; unclear D gene. Trimming cost V 1 base and J 3 bases, with 13 bases left between them. The CDR3 runs to 16 residues. The germline V gene encodes CDR1 MNHEY and CDR2 SMNVEV (reference sequence). The CDR3 region has the DNA TGTGCCAGCAGTTTATTAGGGCAGCTTGACTACAATGAGCAGTTCTTC. This gives the protein CASSLLGQLDYNEQFF.

The table lists this clone with a few counts. This chain uses TRBV23-1 with TRBJ1-5, with no clear D. TRBV23-1 is recorded as an ORF, its role being uncertain. CDR3 length: 18 residues. Between the trimmed V and J ends, which lost 1 base and 7 bases, there was a span of 23 bases. The CDR3 sequence: CASSQYIRINGSGQPQHF. The CDR3 coding sequence is TGCGCCAGCAGTCAATATATTCGAATAAACGGGTCGGGACAGCCCCAGCATTTT.

J is TRBJ1-6 and V is TRBV23-1, with a weak D call TRBD1 (6 bases). TRBV23-1 is classed as an ORF, of uncertain function. Deletions cut 11 bases from V and 7 bases from J, with 21 bases between. There are 15 residues in the CDR3. The chain's CDR3 is CAGKFGTPINSPLHF. The CDR3 nucleotides read TGCGCCGGAAAGTTCGGGACACCGATCAATTCACCCCTCCACTTT.

The chain combines TRBV5-1 with TRBJ2-5; tentatively, D is TRBD1 or TRBD2 (5 bases each). From germline, CDR1 is SGHRS and CDR2 YFSETQ. The CDR3 has 14 amino acids. Trimming removed 2 bases from V and 5 bases from J, with 13 bases in between. DNA of the CDR3: TGCGCCAGCAGCTTTGGTGGAGAGGGGGAGACCCAGTACTTC. Protein sequence: CASSFGGEGETQYF. Full variable domain (remainder filled in from reference TRBV5-1 and TRBJ2-5): KAGVTQTPRYLIKTRGQQVTLSCSPISGHRSVSWYQQTPGQGLQFLFEYFSETQRNKGNFPGRFSGRQFSNSRSEMNVSTLELGDSALYLCASSFGGEGETQYFGPGTRLLVL.

The DNA of the CDR3 is TGTGCCAGCAGCCAAGGCCCGACTAGCTCCTACGAGCAGTACTTC. Translation: CASSQGPTSSYEQYF. The chain employs TRBV3-1 (or the pseudogene TRBV3-2) and TRBJ2-7; TRBD2 might be the D (6 bases). This CDR3 comprises 15 residues. The germline gives CDR1 LGHDT, CDR2 YNNKEL (reference sequence). Trimming removed 1 base from V and 0 bases from J, with 10 bases in between.

This chain links TRBV6-4 with TRBJ1-1; 7 positions agree with TRBD1. The germline gives CDR1 MRHNA, CDR2 SNTAGT. The CDR3 covers 14 residues. V shed 6 bases and J 4 bases; nucleotides not matched to a gene: 8. CDR3 coding DNA: TGTGCCAGCAGGGACAGGAGTGGGAGCACTGAAGCTTTCTTT. Amino acid sequence: CASRDRSGSTEAFF.

The chain recombines TRBV6-5 with TRBJ2-7, with TRBD2 matching over 8 bases. The CDR3 length is 14 residues. V gave up 4 bases and J gave up 6 bases; unmatched junction bases: 8. Germline CDR1 MNHEY, CDR2 SVGAGI. In DNA form, the CDR3 reads TGTGCCAGCAGTTTACTAGCGGTAGGTGCCGAGCAGTACTTC. This gives the protein CASSLLAVGAEQYF.

The V and J genes are TRBV19 and TRBJ1-2; TRBD1 matches 9 bases. The CDR3 extends over 18 amino acids. In germline, CDR1 is LNHDA, CDR2 SQIVND (reference sequence). V lost 3 bases and J lost 5; bases outside the gene matches: 16. The CDR3 DNA reads as TGTGCCAGTAGTATTATGTCCCCCGGAGGGACAGGGTCGTATGGCTACACCTTC. As protein: CASSIMSPGGTGSYGYTF.

The V and J genes are TRBV5-1 and TRBJ2-7, with 7 bases fitting TRBD1. CDR3 length equals 13 residues. J gave up 4 bases and V 6 bases, and 7 bases lay outside the gene matches. Germline V gene data show CDR1 as SGHRS and CDR2 as YFSETQ. DNA for the CDR3: TGCGCCAGCAAGCAAGTGGGACAGTACGAGCAGTACTTC. It is translated as CASKQVGQYEQYF.

V gene TRBV11-2 combines with J gene TRBJ2-6; D ambiguous. Trimming removed 5 bases at V and 2 bases at J, with 10 bases between. This CDR3 comprises 15 residues. Per the germline V gene, CDR1 is SGHAT and CDR2 is FQNNGV. CDR3 nucleotides: TGTGCCAGCAGCGCCTACATGGCTGGGGCCAACGTCCTGACTTTC. Protein: CASSAYMAGANVLTF.

The chain carries TRBV9 and TRBJ1-2; a weak D match, TRBD1 (6 bases). Deletions cut 0 bases from V and 8 bases from J, with 17 bases between. This CDR3 is built from 15 residues. In germline, CDR1 is SGDLS, CDR2 YYNGEE. The CDR3 coding sequence is TGTGCCAGCAGCGTAGGGGTACAGGGTTTAAGGGGCTACACCTTC. The encoded protein is CASSVGVQGLRGYTF.

This chain links TRBV4-1 with TRBJ2-1; 7 bases map to TRBD2. J gave up 4 bases and V 3 bases, and 6 bases lay outside the gene matches. Germline-derived CDR1 and CDR2 are MGHRA and YSYEKL. This CDR3 has 15 residues. The CDR3 coding sequence is TGCGCCAGCAGCCAGACTAGCCTGGGATACAATGAGCAGTTCTTC. It codes for CASSQTSLGYNEQFF.

CDR3 DNA sequence: TGTGCCAGCAGACTAGCGGGGAGCTCCTACGAGCAGTACTTC. Translated, it gives CASRLAGSSYEQYF. This sequence joins TRBV28 and TRBJ2-7; 10 nucleotides align to TRBD2. Germline V gene lookup returns CDR1 MDHEN and CDR2 SYDVKM. The trim removed 6 bases at V and 0 bases at J, leaving 2 bases unmatched. CDR3 size: 14 residues.

The chain employs TRBV30 and TRBJ2-7; no clear D gene. Germline assignment: CDR1 GTSNPN and CDR2 SVGIG (reference sequence). V was trimmed by 1 base and J by 5 bases, leaving 9 bases between them. The CDR3 totals 12 residues. The CDR3, as DNA: TGTGCCTGGAGTGCCCAAGACAACGAGCAGTACTTC. It specifies CAWSAQDNEQYF.